The 13 T cell receptor beta chains below were found in one sample sequenced in a study of T cell repertoires in cytomegalovirus infection (dated by TCRdb to about 2019). Their target antigens are unknown. According to the study, the label for this sample's treatment or condition signals: in vitro stimulation with specific CMV peptide epitopes to enrich CMV-specific T cells. Sequenced on an Illumina HiSeq 1500. TCRdb ran its own pipeline on the public reads, namely fastp trimming at Q25 and MiXCR clone calling, and kept in-frame beta chains. Records with the same CDR3 protein are collapsed into one entry carrying the most frequent genes and DNA. The sample profile shows about 770,000 distinct CDR3 sequences; 29% of them were found once. The top ten clones comprise around 12% of the sample. Sample: cultured CD8+ T cells from PBMCs, taken from culture after CMV antigen stimulation. The receptors were gathered from a human donor in good health (CMV status not recorded). Some clones in this sample may be carry-over from other donors' samples.

The chain employs TRBV6-5 and TRBJ1-5; maybe TRBD1 (6 bases). Germline-derived CDR1 and CDR2 are MNHEY and SVGAGI. CDR3 size: 14 residues. Between the trimmed V and J ends, which lost 2 bases and 6 bases, there was a span of 11 bases. The CDR3 nucleotides read TGTGCCAGCAGTTACGGAGCAGGGGTTCAGCCCCAGCATTTT. The encoded protein is CASSYGAGVQPQHF.

The chain recombines TRBV28 with TRBJ2-1; D is unresolved. CDR1 and CDR2 (germline): MDHEN, SYDVKM. V lost 3 bases and J 8 bases, leaving 17 bases between the germline ends. The CDR3 contains 15 residues. The CDR3 loop reads CASSLGGLTLDEQFF. The DNA of the CDR3 is TGTGCCAGCAGTTTGGGTGGCTTAACCCTCGATGAGCAGTTCTTC.

The chain joins TRBV7-9 to TRBJ1-2; D may be TRBD1 (5 bases). The length of the CDR3 is 14 residues. V was clipped by 4 bases and J by 8 bases, with 17 bases between them. Per the germline V gene, CDR1 is SEHNR and CDR2 is FQNEAQ (reference sequence). The CDR3 sequence is CASSSGTPRWGYTF. The CDR3 region has the DNA TGTGCCAGCAGCTCCGGGACCCCTCGATGGGGCTACACCTTC. Full variable domain (remainder filled in from reference TRBV7-9 and TRBJ1-2): DTGVSQNPRHKITKRGQNVTFRCDPISEHNRLYWYRQTLGQGPEFLTYFQNEAQLEKSRLLSDRFSAERPKGSFSTLEIQRTEQGDSAMYLCASSSGTPRWGYTFGSGTRLTVV.

This clonotype has a count of ten or more. V usage is TRBV7-8 and J usage is TRBJ2-5; TRBD2 aligns across 7 bases. The V segment lost 7 bases and the J segment 1 base; nucleotides outside the gene matches: 9. Germline CDR1 is SGHVS and CDR2 is FQNEAQ. The length of the CDR3 is 15 residues. Written as DNA, the CDR3 is TGTGCCAGCACCCCGAGGCGGGGGTCCCAAGAGACCCAGTACTTC. Amino acid sequence: CASTPRRGSQETQYF.

This clonotype was counted only a few times. The chain joins TRBV6-2 or TRBV6-3 to TRBJ2-3; no firm D call. V was trimmed by 7 bases and J by 6 bases, leaving 20 bases between them. The CDR3 has 15 residues. Germline V gene sequence: CDR1 MNHEY, CDR2 SVGEGT. In DNA, the CDR3 is TGTGCCAGCACCCCTAAGGCCCGGACGCCGGATACGCAGTATTTT. Translation: CASTPKARTPDTQYF.

V usage is TRBV7-6 and J usage is TRBJ2-2; D ambiguous. The CDR3 consists of 14 residues. Germline V gives CDR1 SGHVS, CDR2 FNYEAQ. V was shortened by 2 bases and J by 6 bases, with 10 bases between the two germline ends. This CDR3 is CASSLNAPPGELFF. CDR3 coding DNA: TGTGCCAGCAGCTTAAACGCACCTCCCGGGGAGCTGTTTTTT.

This clonotype has a handful of counts. The chain joins TRBV7-8 to TRBJ1-1; the D gene is possibly TRBD1 (6 bases). Trimming pared 5 bases from V and 4 bases from J, leaving 14 bases between. From germline, CDR1 is SGHVS and CDR2 FQNEAQ. The CDR3 sequence is 14 residues long. CDR3 nucleotides: TGTGCCAGCAGCGCAGGGAGAGGGGGCACTGAAGCTTTCTTT. It translates to CASSAGRGGTEAFF.

This clonotype was observed a few times. This sequence joins TRBV4-3 and TRBJ1-3; D gene unclear. V was clipped by 3 bases and J by 2 bases, with 17 bases between them. CDR1 LGHNA and CDR2 YSLEER come from the germline V gene. The CDR3 length is 17 residues. CDR3 in DNA: TGCGCCAGCAGCCACGACCCTCCCGGAGAAACTGGAAACACCATATATTTT. Its translation: CASSHDPPGETGNTIYF.

This clonotype appeared a few times. V and J are TRBV11-2 and TRBJ2-3; D remains ambiguous. This CDR3 is built from 16 residues. The V and J ends lost 7 bases and 1 base respectively, with 18 bases between them. Germline CDR1 and CDR2: SGHAT and FQNNGV. The CDR3 region has the DNA TGTGCCAGCACGCCGTGGGCCAGACGAGGCACAGATACGCAGTATTTT. Its translation is CASTPWARRGTDTQYF.

The J gene is TRBJ2-7, the V gene TRBV5-1; 12 nucleotides align to TRBD2. There are 16 residues in the CDR3. Per the germline V gene, CDR1 is SGHRS and CDR2 is YFSETQ. V shed 0 bases and J 3 bases; nucleotides not matched to a gene: 4. CDR3 loop: CASSLARTSGVYEQYV. CDR3 sequence (DNA): TGCGCCAGCAGCTTGGCTAGGACTAGCGGGGTCTACGAGCAGTACGTC.

This clonotype was observed a handful of times. The chain carries TRBV4-1 and TRBJ1-1; 8 nucleotides align to TRBD1. The germline V gene encodes CDR1 MGHRA and CDR2 YSYEKL. After removal of 5 bases from V and 7 bases from J, the junction contained 12 bases not matched to a gene. The CDR3 has 15 residues. The CDR3 spells CASSALGTGADEAFF. The CDR3 DNA reads TGCGCCAGCAGCGCCTTGGGGACAGGAGCCGATGAAGCTTTCTTT.

This chain connects TRBV20-1 to TRBJ2-7, with D perhaps TRBD1 or TRBD2 (5 bases each). The CDR3 loop spans 12 amino acids. The V gene's germline CDR1 is DFQATT and CDR2 SNEGSKA (reference sequence). Trimming cost V 5 bases and J 3 bases, with 11 bases left between them. The DNA of the CDR3 is TGCAGTGCTGGGGACCGGGGCTACGAGCAGTACTTC. Residues: CSAGDRGYEQYF.

As DNA, the CDR3 is TGTGCCAGCAGCTTAGGAGGGACAGGGGCGAACACCGGGGAGCTGTTTTTT. Translation gives CASSLGGTGANTGELFF. This chain uses TRBV7-9 with TRBJ2-2, with TRBD1 matching 10 bases. The CDR3 extends over 17 amino acids. Germline V gives CDR1 SEHNR, CDR2 FQNEAQ (reference sequence). Losses at the gene ends were 1 base for V and 0 bases for J; bases not matched to a gene: 2.